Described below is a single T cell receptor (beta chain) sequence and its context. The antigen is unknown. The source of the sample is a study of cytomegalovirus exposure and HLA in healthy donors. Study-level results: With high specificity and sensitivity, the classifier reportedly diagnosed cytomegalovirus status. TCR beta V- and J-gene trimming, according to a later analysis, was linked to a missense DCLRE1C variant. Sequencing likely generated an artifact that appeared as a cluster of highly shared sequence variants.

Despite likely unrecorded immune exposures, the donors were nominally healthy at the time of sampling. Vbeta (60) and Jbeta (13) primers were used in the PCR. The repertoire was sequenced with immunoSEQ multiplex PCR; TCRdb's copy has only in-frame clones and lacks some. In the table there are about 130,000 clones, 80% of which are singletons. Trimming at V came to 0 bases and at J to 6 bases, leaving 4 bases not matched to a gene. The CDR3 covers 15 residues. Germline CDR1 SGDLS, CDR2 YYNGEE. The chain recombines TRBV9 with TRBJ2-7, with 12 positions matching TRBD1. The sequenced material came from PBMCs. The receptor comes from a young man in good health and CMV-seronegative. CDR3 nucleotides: TGTGCCAGCAGCGTAGGGGACAGGGGGCGAGGCGAGCAGTACTTC. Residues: CASSVGDRGRGEQYF.